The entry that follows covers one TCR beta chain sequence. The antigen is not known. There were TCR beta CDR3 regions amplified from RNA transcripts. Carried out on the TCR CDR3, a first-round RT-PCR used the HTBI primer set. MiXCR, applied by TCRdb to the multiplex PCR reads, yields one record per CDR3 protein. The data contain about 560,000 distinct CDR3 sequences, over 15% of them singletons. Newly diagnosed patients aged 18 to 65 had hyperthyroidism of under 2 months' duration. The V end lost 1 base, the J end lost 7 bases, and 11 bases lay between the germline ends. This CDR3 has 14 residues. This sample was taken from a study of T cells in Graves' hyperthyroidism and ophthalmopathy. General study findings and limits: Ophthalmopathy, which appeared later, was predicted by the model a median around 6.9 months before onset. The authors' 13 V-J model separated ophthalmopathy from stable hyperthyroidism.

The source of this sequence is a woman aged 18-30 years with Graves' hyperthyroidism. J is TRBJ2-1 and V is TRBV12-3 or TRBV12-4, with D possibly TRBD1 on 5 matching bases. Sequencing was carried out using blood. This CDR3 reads CASSLVPGRNEQFF. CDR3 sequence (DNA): TGTGCCAGCAGTTTAGTCCCAGGGCGAAATGAGCAGTTCTTC.